The rows below give T cell receptor beta chains drawn from one sample of a study of blood T cell repertoires in COVID-19. Sequenced by immunoSEQ multiplex PCR; TCRdb stores in-frame clones only, minus some. This sample has 130,000 or so clones; more than 70% occur once, and the top ten carry roughly 8.7%. Sequencing was carried out using peripheral blood. The receptors stem from a woman aged 60-75 years with acute or convalescent COVID-19. Each CDR3 is given without its conserved first and last residue. The order of the fields is J gene, V gene, CDR3 protein.

TRBJ1-6,TRBV19,ASKTRQGNSPLH
TRBJ2-5,TRBV2,ASSGTSGGHQTQY
TRBJ2-2,TRBV4-3,ASSQDRPIAGGRAGELF
TRBJ2-7,TRBV6-6,ATGRGSAYEQY
TRBJ2-7,TRBV5-4,ASTGGGGRDEQY
TRBJ1-2,TRBV15,ATSRDRTTIGYT
TRBJ1-6,TRBV7-2,ASSPETGVTSPLH
TRBJ1-6,TRBV28,ASSLLRGNNSPLH
TRBJ2-7,TRBV5-1,ASSWRQGPDKQY
TRBJ2-7,TRBV30,AWTSGGGGYEQY
TRBJ2-1,TRBV5-1,ASSLPSGGVDEQF
TRBJ2-2,TRBV11-3,ASSLGRLAGGPGELF
TRBJ2-1,TRBV12-5,ASGRDIGAGYNEQF
TRBJ2-1,TRBV5-3,ARSWGTGRINEQF
TRBJ2-2,TRBV3-1/TRBV3-2,ASSHNRAGELF
TRBJ1-6,TRBV3-1/TRBV3-2,ASSQGQGPISPLH
TRBJ2-7,TRBV27,ASSPRQDRPYEQY
TRBJ2-5,TRBV6-5,ASGKWGVGETQY
TRBJ2-3,TRBV24-1,ATSDPEPRSTDTQY
TRBJ2-3,TRBV5-6,ASSLYRAGTDTQY
TRBJ2-7,TRBV5-1,ASSLETATSSYEQY
TRBJ1-2,TRBV7-9,ASSLVSPLNYGYT
TRBJ1-2,TRBV4-1,ASSQVRQGADYGYT
TRBJ1-4,TRBV6-5,ASRPHRDNPGELF
TRBJ1-1,TRBV11-3,ASSTPAQGANTEAF
TRBJ1-6,TRBV6-5,ASRSRTENSPLH
TRBJ1-6,TRBV6-1,ASSGKGSSYNSPLH
TRBJ1-1,TRBV11-3,ASSLEQGRGTEAF
TRBJ2-5,TRBV19,ASSILAGEETQY
TRBJ1-2,TRBV5-1,ASSLGGGRDYGYT
TRBJ1-3,TRBV5-1,ASRGFTGKGNTIY
TRBJ2-2,TRBV30,AWSVRASGRNTGELF
TRBJ1-1,TRBV7-3,ASSFSSNTEAF
TRBJ2-7,TRBV29-1,SVEIHRREQY
TRBJ2-1,TRBV6-2/TRBV6-3,ASSYRRDIARENEQF
TRBJ2-7,TRBV5-6,ASSLRGQGEQY
TRBJ1-4,TRBV5-1,ASGAGDNEKLF
TRBJ2-7,TRBV19,ASSIAGTPSYEQY
TRBJ2-7,TRBV19,ASSMTGGAGYEQY
TRBJ1-5,TRBV3-1/TRBV3-2,ASSQSRDQPQH